The 23 T cell receptor beta chains below come from one sample, sequenced in a study of T cells in Graves' hyperthyroidism and ophthalmopathy. Amplified TCR beta CDR3 regions came from RNA transcripts. Researchers ran a first-round RT-PCR on the TCR CDR3 using the HTBI primer set. Via MiXCR, TCRdb re-called the multiplex PCR reads, giving one row per CDR3 protein. The table lists roughly 800,000 distinct CDR3 sequences, over 35% of them singletons. Sample: blood. These receptors were collected from a man in his late teens or twenties with Graves' hyperthyroidism.

This chain uses TRBV7-2 with TRBJ2-5; D possibly matches TRBD1 or TRBD2 (5 bases each). V gave up 6 bases and J gave up 1 base, with 15 bases separating them. Per germline, CDR1 SGHTA and CDR2 FQGNSA. The CDR3 consists of 15 residues. The CDR3 nucleotides are TGTGCCAGCAGTCCCTCCCGGGGCCCCCAAGAGACCCAGTACTTC. It codes for CASSPSRGPQETQYF.

This CDR3 is CASSWRTGVRETQYF. In DNA, the CDR3 is TGTGCCAGCAGCTGGCGGACAGGGGTCAGAGAGACCCAGTACTTC. The chain has TRBV7-8 and TRBJ2-5, with 9 bases lining up with TRBD1. The J segment lost 4 bases and the V segment lost 4 bases, leaving 7 bases of the junction unmatched. The V gene's germline CDR1 is SGHVS and CDR2 FQNEAQ. This CDR3 contains 15 residues.

The V gene is TRBV10-3, the J gene TRBJ1-1, with unresolved D. The V gene lost 11 bases and the J gene lost 3 bases, with 10 bases spanning the gap. This CDR3 is built from 11 residues. Germline lookup yields CDR1 ENHRY and CDR2 SYGVKD. The CDR3 DNA is TGTGCCTGGACCTCATACACTGAAGCTTTCTTT. Translating gives CAWTSYTEAFF.

The V and J genes are TRBV20-1 and TRBJ2-5; 12 nucleotides line up with TRBD2. Looked up from germline, CDR1 is DFQATT and CDR2 is SNEGSKA (reference sequence). CDR3 length: 15 residues. The ends lost 1 base at V and 3 bases at J; junction bases unmatched: 3. The CDR3 loop reads CSARVSSGREETQYF. The CDR3 DNA sequence: TGCAGTGCTAGAGTGTCTAGCGGGAGGGAAGAGACCCAGTACTTC.

This clonotype was observed a handful of times. V gene TRBV6-5 combines with J gene TRBJ1-5, with D perhaps TRBD1 (6 bases). The CDR3 is 15 amino acids. V lost 0 bases and J 6 bases, leaving 12 bases between the germline ends. CDR1 is MNHEY, CDR2 SVGAGI, per germline. This CDR3 reads CASSYSGGLSQPQHF. CDR3 nucleotides: TGTGCCAGCAGTTACTCTGGGGGGCTGAGTCAGCCCCAGCATTTT.

The chain recombines TRBV9 with TRBJ1-4; 7 nucleotides align to TRBD1. Losses at the gene ends were 4 bases for V and 3 bases for J; bases not matched to a gene: 6. Germline loops: CDR1 SGDLS, CDR2 YYNGEE. The CDR3 length is 15 residues. This CDR3 is CASSIRTGANEKLFF. The CDR3 DNA is TGTGCCAGCAGCATCCGGACAGGAGCTAATGAAAAACTGTTTTTT. The whole variable domain, filled in from reference TRBV9 and TRBJ1-4, reads DSGVTQTPKHLITATGQRVTLRCSPRSGDLSVYWYQQSLDQGLQFLIQYYNGEERAKGNILERFSAQQFPDLHSELNLSSLELGDSALYFCASSIRTGANEKLFFGSGTQLSVL.

This chain joins TRBV4-3 and TRBJ2-7; 11 bases map to TRBD2. The CDR3 consists of 17 residues. Germline trimming cut 0 bases from V and 4 bases from J; bases unmatched to any gene: 8. Germline V gene sequence: CDR1 LGHNA, CDR2 YSLEER. DNA for the CDR3: TGCGCCAGCAGCCAAGACTGGGGACTAGCGGCGAGTTACGAGCAGTACTTC. Translated, it gives CASSQDWGLAASYEQYF.

As for this clonotype: This may be a read error: a much more frequent sequence differs by one nucleotide. This chain uses TRBV5-6 with TRBJ2-2; tentatively, D is TRBD2 (7 bases). CDR1 SGHDT and CDR2 YYEEEE come from the germline V gene. There are 12 residues in the CDR3. DNA of the CDR3: TGTGCCAGCAGCTTGTGGGGAGGGGGGCTGTTTTTT. It encodes CASSLWGGGLFF.

The V and J genes are TRBV9 and TRBJ1-1; D unresolved. The CDR3 length is 14 residues. Trimming shortened V by 0 bases and J by 3 bases, and 9 bases separated the two germline ends. Germline CDR1 is SGDLS and CDR2 is YYNGEE. The CDR3 nucleotides read TGTGCCAGCAGCGTAGTCCCCGGGGACACTGAAGCTTTCTTT. Amino acid sequence: CASSVVPGDTEAFF.

The chain carries TRBV7-2 and TRBJ1-1; D is perhaps TRBD1 (5 bases). This CDR3 has 15 amino acids. V was shortened by 8 bases and J by 0 bases, with 16 bases between the two germline ends. CDR1 and CDR2 from the germline V gene are SGHTA and FQGNSA. The CDR3 sequence is CASSLGGEVNTEAFF. For the CDR3, the DNA is TGTGCCAGCTCCCTGGGGGGTGAGGTGAACACTGAAGCTTTCTTT.

To note about this clonotype: This could be a read error, since a much larger clone is one nucleotide away. The chain couples TRBV10-3 to TRBJ2-7; D is uncertain. The ends were cut back, 2 bases at V and 2 bases at J, with 4 bases in the middle. The CDR3 runs to 12 residues. Germline V lookup: CDR1 ENHRY, CDR2 SYGVKD. CDR3 nucleotides: TGTGCCATCAGTGAGGGTCCCTACGAGCAGTACTTC. Translation gives CAISEGPYEQYF.

Turning to this clonotype: Germline is not matched at one junction end, which may reflect a read error. V and J are TRBV2 and TRBJ2-2, with D perhaps matching TRBD2 (5 bases). The CDR3 loop spans 14 amino acids. Germline values: CDR1 SNHLY, CDR2 FYNNEI. This CDR3 reads CASRGASNTRELFF. In nucleotides, the CDR3 is TGTGCCAGCCGGGGAGCCTCGAACACCAGGGAGCTGTTTTTT.

This clonotype has at least ten counts. J is TRBJ2-1 and V is TRBV24-1; 8 nucleotides line up with TRBD2. This CDR3 comprises 15 residues. Per germline, CDR1 KGHDR and CDR2 SFDVKD. V lost 8 bases, J lost 7 bases, and 12 bases stayed unmatched. CDR3 protein: CATNSAGRGENEQFF. In DNA form, the CDR3 reads TGTGCCACCAACTCCGCCGGGAGGGGCGAGAATGAGCAGTTCTTC.

This clonotype was counted at least ten times. The chain has TRBV4-1 and TRBJ1-2; D might be TRBD1 (6 bases). From germline, CDR1 is MGHRA and CDR2 YSYEKL. V was clipped by 8 bases and J by 8 bases, with 15 bases between them. The CDR3 loop spans 12 amino acids. The CDR3 spells CASSRGPDGYTF. Here the CDR3 DNA reads TGCGCCAGCTCTCGGGGGCCCGACGGCTACACCTTC.

The genes are TRBV12-3 or TRBV12-4 and TRBJ1-4; 8 nucleotides align to TRBD1. This CDR3 is 14 amino acids long. V trimming: 3 bases; J trimming: 7 bases; junction bases outside the gene matches: 4. The CDR3 protein is CASSFGQGIEKLFF. CDR3 DNA: TGTGCCAGCAGTTTCGGACAGGGTATTGAAAAACTGTTTTTT.

This rearrangement joins TRBV7-2 to TRBJ2-7; a weak D match, TRBD1 (7 bases). V lost 6 bases to trimming and J lost 12 bases, with 24 bases between them. In germline, CDR1 is SGHTA, CDR2 FQGNSA. The CDR3 is 14 amino acids. CDR3 DNA: TGTGCCAGCAGGTTGGGGGGACAGTCCGAACCGTTGTACTTC. Translated, it gives CASRLGGQSEPLYF.

This clonotype was recorded many times. This chain uses TRBV15 with TRBJ2-2; either TRBD1 or TRBD2 may fit D (5 bases each). The V and J ends lost 3 bases and 2 bases respectively, with 10 bases between them. This CDR3 comprises 15 residues. Germline CDR1 and CDR2: LNHNV and YYDKDF (reference sequence). The DNA of the CDR3 is TGTGCCACCAGCAGGGCGAGGGGTAACACCGGGGAGCTGTTTTTT. Encoded protein: CATSRARGNTGELFF.

The V and J genes are TRBV7-3 and TRBJ2-6, with D unclear. CDR3 length: 15 residues. CDR1 and CDR2 (germline): SGHTA, FQGTGA. V lost 5 bases and J lost 0, with 8 bases in between. CDR3 region: CASSPGISGANVLTF. CDR3 DNA: TGTGCCAGCAGCCCGGGCATCTCTGGGGCCAACGTCCTGACTTTC.

The chain links TRBV20-1 to TRBJ1-5; 7 bases match TRBD1. The germline CDR1 and CDR2 sequences are DFQATT and SNEGSKA (reference sequence). The CDR3 length is 15 residues. The ends lost 3 bases at V and 4 bases at J; junction bases unmatched: 9. CDR3 coding DNA: TGCAGTGCTAGGCGACCGGGACAGCTAAATCAGCCCCAGCATTTT. It codes for CSARRPGQLNQPQHF.

The V call is TRBV7-9, the J call TRBJ2-5; 7 bases are a match to TRBD2. Trimming took 0 bases from V and 5 from J; bases not matched to a gene: 6. Germline V CDR1 and CDR2: SEHNR, FQNEAQ (reference sequence). This CDR3 region has 15 residues. CDR3: CASSLAARREETQYF. CDR3 in DNA: TGTGCCAGCAGCTTAGCGGCGAGGCGGGAGGAGACCCAGTACTTC. Filled out from reference TRBV7-9 and TRBJ2-5, the complete variable domain reads DTGVSQNPRHKITKRGQNVTFRCDPISEHNRLYWYRQTLGQGPEFLTYFQNEAQLEKSRLLSDRFSAERPKGSFSTLEIQRTEQGDSAMYLCASSLAARREETQYFGPGTRLLVL.

The J gene is TRBJ1-6, the V gene TRBV10-3, with 7 bases matching TRBD1. The V gene end was trimmed by 10 bases and the J gene end by 11 bases; junction bases not matched to a gene: 14. CDR3 length equals 14 residues. Germline V gives CDR1 ENHRY, CDR2 SYGVKD. Here the CDR3 DNA reads TGTGCCAGCAGCTCCCAGGGGGGATGGGCACCCCTCCACTTT. Protein: CASSSQGGWAPLHF.

The chain carries TRBV5-1 and TRBJ2-7, with a weak D call TRBD1 (6 bases). V dropped 3 bases and J dropped 1 base, with 20 bases sitting between them. There are 17 residues in the CDR3. From germline, CDR1 is SGHRS and CDR2 YFSETQ. The CDR3 DNA sequence: TGCGCCAGCAGCTCCCTTCCGCAGGGGCCGCCTTCCTACGAGCAGTACTTC. As protein: CASSSLPQGPPSYEQYF. The full variable domain, with the rest looked up from reference TRBV5-1 and TRBJ2-7, is KAGVTQTPRYLIKTRGQQVTLSCSPISGHRSVSWYQQTPGQGLQFLFEYFSETQRNKGNFPGRFSGRQFSNSRSEMNVSTLELGDSALYLCASSSLPQGPPSYEQYFGPGTRLTVT.

This clonotype was counted only a few times. The chain links TRBV5-5 to TRBJ2-2; D gene ambiguous. V lost 6 bases and J lost 7, with 16 bases in between. This CDR3 comprises 14 residues. Looked up from germline, CDR1 is SGHKS and CDR2 is YYEKEE (reference sequence). The CDR3 here is CASTPRGVSGELFF. The CDR3 DNA reads TGTGCCAGCACTCCCCGTGGGGTTAGCGGGGAGCTGTTTTTT.